The following is a T cell receptor (beta chain) sequence with its context. Its antigen is unknown. The sample belongs to a study of T cell responses to AZD1222 COVID-19 vaccine. Study-level findings and limits: All repertoire sampling was performed exclusively after the peak T cell response. White British people made up most donors, females outnumbered males, and clonal diversity was possibly underestimated. Only 5 to 7 AZD1222 recipients tested seropositive at baseline.

Only in-frame clones appear in the TCRdb table, and some are missing; sequencing was by immunoSEQ multiplex PCR. The data contain 99,000 or so clones, over 80% of them seen just once; the ten biggest clones take up around 9%. Sequencing was performed on peripheral blood, taken on day 0 of AZD1222 vaccination. The receptor's source is an adult in good health.

The CDR3 region has the DNA TGTGCCAGCATTATAGGAGGAGGAGGGGAGCTGTTTTTT. This sequence encodes CASIIGGGGELFF. The J gene is TRBJ2-2, the V gene TRBV9; the D gene is possibly TRBD2 (5 bases). CDR3 length: 13 amino acids. The germline CDR1 and CDR2 sequences are SGDLS and YYNGEE. V was cut by 6 bases and J by 8 bases, with 14 bases left in between.